The TCR beta chain under discussion was sequenced for a study of T-cell reconstitution after alpha-beta-depleted transplantation in children. The TCRbeta library was prepared with unique molecular identifiers. TCRdb re-called the PCR reads with MiXCR, one entry per CDR3 protein. The sample lists about 420,000 distinct CDR3 sequences, under 20% occurring once. Regarding the study as a whole: T-cell counts and diversity at one year following transplant were attributed mainly to newly produced T cells.

A remark on this clonotype: What it binds is not known.

The TCR sequence derives from a boy in the first two years of life who had a stem cell transplant for Wiskott-Aldrich syndrome, so the T cells may come from the graft donor. Sequencing used PBMCs, mostly from graft donor cells, obtained 360 days after TCRalphabeta/CD19-depleted stem cell transplant.

CDR3 sequence (DNA): TGTGCCAGCAGCAGGGGACAGGGGGCCCTAAGCTCCTACAATGAGCAGTTCTTC. Its protein is CASSRGQGALSSYNEQFF. The gene calls are TRBV7-8 and TRBJ2-1; the match to TRBD1 covers 12 bases. There are 18 residues in the CDR3. Trimming took 5 bases from V and 0 from J; bases not matched to a gene: 8. Germline V gene data show CDR1 as SGHVS and CDR2 as FQNEAQ.